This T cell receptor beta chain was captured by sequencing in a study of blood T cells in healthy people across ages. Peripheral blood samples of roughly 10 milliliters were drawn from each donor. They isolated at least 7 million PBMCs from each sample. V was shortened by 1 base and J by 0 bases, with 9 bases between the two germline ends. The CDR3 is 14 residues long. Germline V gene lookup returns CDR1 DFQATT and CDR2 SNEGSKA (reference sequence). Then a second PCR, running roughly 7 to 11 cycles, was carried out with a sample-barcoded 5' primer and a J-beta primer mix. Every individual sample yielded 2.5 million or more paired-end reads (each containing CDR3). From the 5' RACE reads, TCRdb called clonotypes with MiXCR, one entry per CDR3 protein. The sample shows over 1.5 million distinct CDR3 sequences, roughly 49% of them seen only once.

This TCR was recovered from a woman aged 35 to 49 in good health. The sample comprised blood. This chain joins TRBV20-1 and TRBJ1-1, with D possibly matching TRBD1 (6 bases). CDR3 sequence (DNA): TGCAGTGCTAGAGGTCGGACAGTGAACACTGAAGCTTTCTTT. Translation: CSARGRTVNTEAFF.